Shown below are 25 T cell receptor beta chains from a single sample sequenced in a study of blood T cell repertoires in COVID-19. Libraries were prepared by immunoSEQ multiplex PCR; TCRdb keeps only in-frame clonotypes and omits some of them. The sample consists of around 53,000 clones, 80% to 90% of them appearing once. The sample comprised peripheral blood. Receptor source: a woman between 55 and 75 years old with COVID-19, enrolled during active disease.

This chain uses TRBV28 with TRBJ2-6; TRBD2 aligns across 7 bases. V lost 4 bases and J lost 0; bases outside the gene matches: 9. CDR3 length: 18 residues. Germline-derived CDR1 and CDR2 are MDHEN and SYDVKM. The CDR3, as DNA: TGTGCCAGCAGTTGGAGAAGCGGGACCCGCTCTGGGGCCAACGTCCTGACTTTC. As protein: CASSWRSGTRSGANVLTF.

The chain employs TRBV6-2 or TRBV6-3 and TRBJ1-2, with TRBD1 matching over 7 bases. The ends lost 4 bases at V and 6 bases at J; junction bases unmatched: 8. CDR1 and CDR2 (germline): MNHEY, SVGEGT. The CDR3 is made up of 14 amino acids. CDR3 coding DNA: TGTGCCAGCAGTTTAGACAGGGCTGTCAATGGCTACACCTTC. Residues: CASSLDRAVNGYTF.

The rearrangement links TRBV19 to TRBJ1-2; 7 nucleotides match TRBD1. The trim removed 2 bases at V and 8 bases at J, leaving 5 bases unmatched. The germline gives CDR1 LNHDA, CDR2 SQIVND (reference sequence). The CDR3 covers 13 residues. CDR3 loop: CASSISTDRGYTF. In DNA form, the CDR3 reads TGTGCCAGTAGTATATCCACGGACAGGGGCTACACCTTC.

This rearrangement joins TRBV19 to TRBJ2-1; 7 nucleotides line up with TRBD2. After removal of 3 bases from V and 0 bases from J, the junction contained 8 bases not matched to a gene. CDR3 length equals 17 residues. Germline CDR1 reads LNHDA; CDR2 reads SQIVND (reference sequence). CDR3 nucleotide sequence: TGTGCCAGTAGTATTTTTCCGGGAGGCGCCTCCTACAATGAGCAGTTCTTC. Its protein product is CASSIFPGGASYNEQFF.

CDR3 protein: CASSPASGINEQFF. CDR3 nucleotide sequence: TGTGCCAGCAGCCCGGCTAGCGGGATCAATGAGCAGTTCTTC. The chain combines TRBV28 with TRBJ2-1; 9 bases align to TRBD2. Germline CDR1 is MDHEN and CDR2 is SYDVKM. J gave up 6 bases and V 6 bases, and 6 bases lay outside the gene matches. This CDR3 spans 14 amino acids.

This chain uses TRBV10-2 with TRBJ2-1, with 7 bases that match TRBD1. The CDR3 totals 14 residues. J was trimmed by 5 bases and V by 6 bases; bases with no gene match: 7. Germline CDR1 WSHSY, CDR2 SAAADI. As DNA, the CDR3 is TGCGCCAGCAGACCGACAGGGAAAGACAATGAGCAGTTCTTC. This gives the protein CASRPTGKDNEQFF.

The chain couples TRBV6-1 to TRBJ1-2; no firm D call. The CDR3 extends over 12 amino acids. Trimming cost V 2 bases and J 6 bases, with 7 bases left between them. CDR1 is MNHNS and CDR2 is SASEGT in the germline V gene. CDR3 sequence reads: CASSEFRNGYTF. CDR3 nucleotides: TGTGCCAGCAGTGAATTCAGGAATGGCTACACCTTC.

The chain joins TRBV21-1 to TRBJ1-1; the table gives TRBD1 as D, unverified against the DNA. TRBV21-1 counts as a pseudogene. This CDR3 contains 15 residues. The DNA of the CDR3 is TGTGCCAGCAGCAAAGAAGGGACAGGGTACACTGAAGCTTTCTTT. It encodes CASSKEGTGYTEAFF.

This clone has more than one count but fewer than ten. V is TRBV6-6 and J is TRBJ2-7, with D perhaps matching TRBD1 (6 bases). CDR1 MNHNY and CDR2 SVGAGI come from the germline V gene (reference sequence). V was shortened by 0 bases and J by 0 bases, with 12 bases between the two germline ends. This CDR3 is built from 16 residues. The DNA of the CDR3 is TGTGCCAGCAGTTACTCGCTGGGGGCCAGCTCCTACGAGCAGTACTTC. The encoded protein is CASSYSLGASSYEQYF.

The chain employs TRBV12-3 or TRBV12-4 and TRBJ1-4; 7 nucleotides agree with TRBD1. The CDR3 loop spans 11 amino acids. V trimming: 2 bases; J trimming: 14 bases; junction bases outside the gene matches: 2. CDR3 in amino acids: CASSLQDRLFF. In nucleotides, the CDR3 is TGTGCCAGCAGTTTACAGGACAGGCTGTTTTTT.

This clone was found once. This chain's CDR3 is CASSPQDSPGTQYF. As DNA, the CDR3 is TGTGCCAGCAGTCCGCAAGACAGCCCAGGTACGCAGTATTTT. The rearrangement links TRBV27 to TRBJ2-3; D is perhaps TRBD1 (5 bases). This CDR3 spans 14 amino acids. The V end was cut by 5 bases, the J end by 8 bases, with 17 bases between. Germline V gene lookup returns CDR1 MNHEY and CDR2 SMNVEV (reference sequence).

V and J are TRBV10-3 and TRBJ2-7, with 8 bases fitting TRBD1. In germline, CDR1 is ENHRY, CDR2 SYGVKD. Losses at the gene ends were 7 bases for V and 6 bases for J; bases not matched to a gene: 8. The CDR3 length is 13 residues. In DNA, the CDR3 is TGTGCCATCAAGGGGTCAGGGGGCGGCGAGCAGTACTTC. It specifies CAIKGSGGGEQYF.

This chain links TRBV3-1 (or the pseudogene TRBV3-2) with TRBJ1-1, with D possibly being TRBD1 (6 bases). V lost 4 bases, J lost 4 bases, and 16 bases lay in between. The germline V gene has CDR1 LGHDT and CDR2 YNNKEL (reference sequence). This CDR3 is 15 amino acids long. The CDR3 loop reads CASSRITGMGTEAFF. The CDR3 nucleotides are TGTGCCAGCAGCCGCATTACAGGGATGGGCACTGAAGCTTTCTTT.

The chain links TRBV14 to TRBJ2-2, with D unclear. The CDR3 runs 19 residues. Germline assignment: CDR1 SGHDN and CDR2 FVKESK. V lost 1 base and J lost 5, with 23 bases in between. The CDR3 region has the DNA TGTGCCAGCAGCCAAGGCCCCGACACGATTTCAGCTAAAACCGGGGAGCTGTTTTTT. This encodes CASSQGPDTISAKTGELFF.

The V and J genes are TRBV2 and TRBJ2-1, with 7 positions matching TRBD2. The V gene's germline CDR1 is SNHLY and CDR2 FYNNEI. The CDR3 runs 14 residues. Trimming removed 6 bases from V and 10 bases from J; junction bases left unmatched: 12. The CDR3, as DNA: TGTGCCAGCAGCCGAGGCGGGGGAAGGGGAGAGCAGTTCTTC. It specifies CASSRGGGRGEQFF. The complete variable domain, with remaining parts taken from reference TRBV2 and TRBJ2-1, reads EPEVTQTPSHQVTQMGQEVILRCVPISNHLYFYWYRQILGQKVEFLVSFYNNEISEKSEIFDDQFSVERPDGSNFTLKIRSTKLEDSAMYFCASSRGGGRGEQFFGPGTRLTVL.

This chain uses TRBV7-2 with TRBJ2-3; TRBD1 matches at 8 bases. The CDR3 has 15 residues. Unmatched junction bases numbered 7, after V lost 5 bases and J lost 3 bases. Germline loops: CDR1 SGHTA, CDR2 FQGNSA. In DNA form, the CDR3 reads TGTGCCAGCAGCACTAAGACAGGGGTTACAGATACGCAGTATTTT. It codes for CASSTKTGVTDTQYF.

This chain links TRBV5-1 with TRBJ2-1; TRBD2 matches 8 bases. The CDR3 length is 18 residues. The J segment lost 10 bases and the V segment lost 5 bases, leaving 23 bases of the junction unmatched. Germline V CDR1 and CDR2: SGHRS, YFSETQ. Here the CDR3 reads CASSWGLGATVGREEQFF. As DNA, the CDR3 is TGCGCCAGCAGTTGGGGACTAGGGGCCACCGTGGGTCGTGAGGAGCAGTTCTTC.

This rearrangement joins TRBV7-9 to TRBJ2-1, with a possible D match to TRBD2 (6 bases). The CDR3 sequence is 11 residues long. Trimming took 5 bases from V and 13 from J, leaving 12 bases between them. The germline V gene has CDR1 SEHNR and CDR2 FQNEAQ (reference sequence). In DNA form, the CDR3 reads TGTGCCAGCAGCCCCGGGACTTCCCAGTTCTTC. This codes for CASSPGTSQFF. The full variable domain, completed using reference TRBV7-9 and TRBJ2-1, is DTGVSQNPRHKITKRGQNVTFRCDPISEHNRLYWYRQTLGQGPEFLTYFQNEAQLEKSRLLSDRFSAERPKGSFSTLEIQRTEQGDSAMYLCASSPGTSQFFGPGTRLTVL.

The chain has TRBV19 and TRBJ2-2; D is undetermined. This CDR3 contains 14 residues. Trimming took 5 bases from V and 5 from J, leaving 12 bases between them. Germline lookup yields CDR1 LNHDA and CDR2 SQIVND (reference sequence). CDR3 coding DNA: TGTGCCAGTAGTGCCTTAGTAGATACCGGGGAGCTGTTTTTT. Translated: CASSALVDTGELFF.

The chain recombines TRBV6-5 with TRBJ2-7; 8 bases match TRBD2. CDR3 length equals 14 residues. The V segment lost 6 bases and the J segment 3 bases; nucleotides outside the gene matches: 7. Germline CDR1 reads MNHEY; CDR2 reads SVGAGI. CDR3 residues: CASRRAGVVYEQYF. The CDR3 DNA follows: TGTGCCAGCAGGAGAGCGGGAGTAGTCTACGAGCAGTACTTC.

This rearrangement joins TRBV19 to TRBJ2-7; D possibly corresponds to TRBD2 (6 bases). V lost 1 base to trimming and J lost 2 bases, with 21 bases between them. The CDR3 is made up of 18 amino acids. Germline assignment: CDR1 LNHDA and CDR2 SQIVND (reference sequence). CDR3 sequence: CASSIGFSPGDLTYEQYF. DNA for the CDR3: TGTGCCAGTAGTATAGGTTTTTCTCCTGGGGACTTAACCTACGAGCAGTACTTC.

This chain links TRBV18 with TRBJ2-1; 10 bases match TRBD1. From germline, CDR1 is KGHSH and CDR2 LQKENI. The CDR3 has 16 residues. Trimming took 1 base from V and 3 from J; bases not matched to a gene: 3. The CDR3 protein is CASSPLGTGDYNEQFF. CDR3 coding DNA: TGTGCCAGCTCACCACTCGGGACAGGGGACTACAATGAGCAGTTCTTC.

Of note for this clone: The CDR3 does not close with the conserved phenylalanine or tryptophan, likely indicating a read error. V is TRBV5-4 and J is TRBJ2-7; maybe TRBD1 (6 bases). Trimming shortened V by 4 bases and J by 5 bases, and 13 bases separated the two germline ends. This CDR3 is built from 13 residues. CDR1 SGHNT and CDR2 YYREEE come from the germline V gene (reference sequence). Written as DNA, the CDR3 is TGTGCCAGCAGCGCCCGGGACATTGACGAGCAGTACCTC. It specifies CASSARDIDEQYL.

This clone was seen just once. The rearrangement uses TRBV19 and TRBJ2-1; the D is unclear. This CDR3 spans 13 amino acids. The germline gives CDR1 LNHDA, CDR2 SQIVND (reference sequence). Trimming left V 5 bases short and J 0 bases short, with 5 bases between. CDR3 amino acids: CASSFGSYNEQFF. The CDR3 DNA is TGTGCCAGTAGTTTCGGCTCCTACAATGAGCAGTTCTTC.

The chain links TRBV6-5 to TRBJ1-4, with TRBD1 as a possible D gene (6 bases). The CDR3 totals 14 residues. With 3 bases removed from V and 8 bases from J, the gap between germline ends came to 13 bases. CDR1 and CDR2 from the germline V gene are MNHEY and SVGAGI. CDR3 residues: CASSYTGSNEKLFF. In nucleotides, the CDR3 is TGTGCCAGCAGTTATACAGGGTCGAACGAAAAACTGTTTTTT.